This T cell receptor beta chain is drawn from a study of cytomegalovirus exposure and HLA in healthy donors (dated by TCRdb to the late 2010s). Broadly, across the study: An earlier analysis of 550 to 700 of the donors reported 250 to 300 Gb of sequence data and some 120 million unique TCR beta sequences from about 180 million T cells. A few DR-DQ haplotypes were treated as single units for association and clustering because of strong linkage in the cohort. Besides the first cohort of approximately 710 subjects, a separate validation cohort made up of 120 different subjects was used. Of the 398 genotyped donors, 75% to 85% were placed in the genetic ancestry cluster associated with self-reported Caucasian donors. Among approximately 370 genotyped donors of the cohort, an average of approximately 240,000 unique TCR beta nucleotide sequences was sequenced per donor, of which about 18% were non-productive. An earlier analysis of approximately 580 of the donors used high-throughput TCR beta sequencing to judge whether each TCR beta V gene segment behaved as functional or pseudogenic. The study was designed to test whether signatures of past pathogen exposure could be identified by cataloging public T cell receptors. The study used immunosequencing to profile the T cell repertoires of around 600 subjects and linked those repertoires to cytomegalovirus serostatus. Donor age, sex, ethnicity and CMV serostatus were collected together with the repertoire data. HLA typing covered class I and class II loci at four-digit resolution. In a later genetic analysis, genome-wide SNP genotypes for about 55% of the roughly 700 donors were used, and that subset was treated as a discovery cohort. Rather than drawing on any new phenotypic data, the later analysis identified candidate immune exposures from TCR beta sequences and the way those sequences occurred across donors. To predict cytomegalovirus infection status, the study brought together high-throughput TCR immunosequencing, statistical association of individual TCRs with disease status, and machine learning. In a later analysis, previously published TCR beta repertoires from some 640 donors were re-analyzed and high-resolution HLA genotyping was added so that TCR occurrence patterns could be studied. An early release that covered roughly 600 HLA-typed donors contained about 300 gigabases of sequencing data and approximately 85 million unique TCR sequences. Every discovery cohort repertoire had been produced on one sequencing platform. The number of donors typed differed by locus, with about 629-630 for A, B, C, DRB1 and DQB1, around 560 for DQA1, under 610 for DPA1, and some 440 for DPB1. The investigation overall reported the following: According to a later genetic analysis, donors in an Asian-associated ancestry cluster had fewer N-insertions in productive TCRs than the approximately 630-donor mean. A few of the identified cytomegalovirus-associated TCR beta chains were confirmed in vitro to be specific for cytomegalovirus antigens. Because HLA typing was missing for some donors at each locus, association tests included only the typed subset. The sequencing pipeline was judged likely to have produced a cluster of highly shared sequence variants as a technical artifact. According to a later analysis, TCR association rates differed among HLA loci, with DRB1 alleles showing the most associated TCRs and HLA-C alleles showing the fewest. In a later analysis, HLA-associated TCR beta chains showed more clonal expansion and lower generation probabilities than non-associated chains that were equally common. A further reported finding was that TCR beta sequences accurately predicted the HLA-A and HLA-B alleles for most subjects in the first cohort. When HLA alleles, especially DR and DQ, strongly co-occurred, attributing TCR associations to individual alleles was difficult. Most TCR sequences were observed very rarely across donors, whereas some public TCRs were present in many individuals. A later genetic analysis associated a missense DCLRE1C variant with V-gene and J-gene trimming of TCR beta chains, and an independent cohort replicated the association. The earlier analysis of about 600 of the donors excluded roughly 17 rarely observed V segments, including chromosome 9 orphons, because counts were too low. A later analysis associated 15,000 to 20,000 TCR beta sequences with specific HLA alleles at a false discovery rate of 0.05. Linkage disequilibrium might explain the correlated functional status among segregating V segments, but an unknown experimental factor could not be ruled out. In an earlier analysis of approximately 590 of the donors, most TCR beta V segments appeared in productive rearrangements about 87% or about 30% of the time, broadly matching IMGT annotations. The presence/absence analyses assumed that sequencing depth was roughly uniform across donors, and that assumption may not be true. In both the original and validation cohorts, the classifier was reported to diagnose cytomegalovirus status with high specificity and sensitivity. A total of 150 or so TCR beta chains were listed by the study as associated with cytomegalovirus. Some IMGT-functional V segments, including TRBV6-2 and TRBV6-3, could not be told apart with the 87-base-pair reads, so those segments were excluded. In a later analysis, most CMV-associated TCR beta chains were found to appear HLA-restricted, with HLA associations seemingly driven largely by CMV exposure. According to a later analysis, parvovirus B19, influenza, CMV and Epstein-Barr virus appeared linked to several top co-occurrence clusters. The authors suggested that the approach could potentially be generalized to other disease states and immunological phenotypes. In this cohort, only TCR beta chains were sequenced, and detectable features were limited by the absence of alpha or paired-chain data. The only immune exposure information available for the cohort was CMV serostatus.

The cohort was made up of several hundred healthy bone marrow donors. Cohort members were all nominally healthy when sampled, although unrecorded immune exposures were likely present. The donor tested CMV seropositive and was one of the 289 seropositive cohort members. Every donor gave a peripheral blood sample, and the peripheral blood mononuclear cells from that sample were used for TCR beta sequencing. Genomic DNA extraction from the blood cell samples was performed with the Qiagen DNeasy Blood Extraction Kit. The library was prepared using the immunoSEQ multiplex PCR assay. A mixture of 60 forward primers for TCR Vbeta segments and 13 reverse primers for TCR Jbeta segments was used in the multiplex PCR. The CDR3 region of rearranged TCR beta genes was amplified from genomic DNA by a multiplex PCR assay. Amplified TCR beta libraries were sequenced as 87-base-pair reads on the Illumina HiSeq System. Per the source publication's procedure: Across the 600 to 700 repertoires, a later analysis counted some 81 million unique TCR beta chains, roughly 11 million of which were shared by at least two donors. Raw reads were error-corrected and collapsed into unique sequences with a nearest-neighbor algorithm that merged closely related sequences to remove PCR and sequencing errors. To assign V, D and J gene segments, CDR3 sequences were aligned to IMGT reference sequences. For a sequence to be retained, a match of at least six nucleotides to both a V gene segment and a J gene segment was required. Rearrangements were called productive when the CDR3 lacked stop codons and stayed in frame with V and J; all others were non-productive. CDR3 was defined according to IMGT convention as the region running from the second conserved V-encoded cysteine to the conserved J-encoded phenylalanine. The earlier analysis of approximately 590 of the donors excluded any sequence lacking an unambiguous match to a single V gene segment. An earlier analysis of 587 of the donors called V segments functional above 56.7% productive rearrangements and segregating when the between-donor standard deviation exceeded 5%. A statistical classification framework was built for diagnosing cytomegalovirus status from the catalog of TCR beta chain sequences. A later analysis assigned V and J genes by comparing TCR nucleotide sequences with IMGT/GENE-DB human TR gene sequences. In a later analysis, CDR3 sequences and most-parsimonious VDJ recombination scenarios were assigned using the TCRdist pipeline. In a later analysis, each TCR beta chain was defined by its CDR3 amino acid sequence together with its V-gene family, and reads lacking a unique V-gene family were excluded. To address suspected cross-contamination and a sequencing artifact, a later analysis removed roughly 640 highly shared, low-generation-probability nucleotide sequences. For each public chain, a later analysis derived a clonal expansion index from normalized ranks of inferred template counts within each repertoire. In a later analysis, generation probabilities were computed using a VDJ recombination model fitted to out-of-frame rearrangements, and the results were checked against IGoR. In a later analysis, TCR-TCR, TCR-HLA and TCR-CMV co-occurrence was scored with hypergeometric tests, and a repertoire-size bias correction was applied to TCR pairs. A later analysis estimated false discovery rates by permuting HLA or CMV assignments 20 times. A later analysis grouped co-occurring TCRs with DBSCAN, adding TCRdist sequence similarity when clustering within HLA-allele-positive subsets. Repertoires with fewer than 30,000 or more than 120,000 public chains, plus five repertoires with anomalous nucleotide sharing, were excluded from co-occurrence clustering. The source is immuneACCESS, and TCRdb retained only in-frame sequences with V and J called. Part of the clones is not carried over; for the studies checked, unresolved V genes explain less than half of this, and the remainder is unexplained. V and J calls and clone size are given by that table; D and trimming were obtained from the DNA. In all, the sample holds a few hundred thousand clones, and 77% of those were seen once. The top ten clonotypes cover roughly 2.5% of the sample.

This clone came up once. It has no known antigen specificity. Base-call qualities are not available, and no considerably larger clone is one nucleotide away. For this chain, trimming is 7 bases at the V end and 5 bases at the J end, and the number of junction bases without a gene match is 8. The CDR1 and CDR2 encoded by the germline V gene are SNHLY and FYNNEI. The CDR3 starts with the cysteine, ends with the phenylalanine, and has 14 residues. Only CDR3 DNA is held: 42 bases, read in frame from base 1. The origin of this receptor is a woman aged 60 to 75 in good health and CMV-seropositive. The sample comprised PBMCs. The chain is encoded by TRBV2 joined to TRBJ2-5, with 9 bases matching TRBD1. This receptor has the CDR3 CASTRDRVAETQYF. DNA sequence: TGTGCCAGCACCCGGGACAGGGTGGCCGAGACCCAGTACTTC.